Sequencing of this TCR beta chain was carried out in a study of T cells in Graves' hyperthyroidism and ophthalmopathy. A few counts support this clonotype. What it binds is unknown. General observations from the study: Also found in blood were most expanded thyroid clonotypes above 0.001. The model made its ophthalmopathy prediction, and onset followed a median roughly 6.5 months later.

Amplification targeted TCR beta CDR3 regions from RNA transcripts. HTBI primers were the set used in a first-round RT-PCR of the TCR CDR3. TCRdb ran MiXCR on the multiplex PCR reads and lists one entry per CDR3 protein. Of around 250,000 distinct CDR3 sequences in the sample, around 26% were seen once. Ophthalmopathy patients had Clinical Activity Score at least 3, NOSPECS grade at least 4, duration under 3 months. Uncontrolled infections, other autoimmune diseases, pregnancy or lactation led to exclusion of patients. Germline V gene data show CDR1 as GTSNPN and CDR2 as SVGIG (reference sequence). V lost 5 bases and J 3 bases, leaving 16 bases between the germline ends. The CDR3 is 14 amino acids.

The sequence derives from a middle-aged woman with Graves' ophthalmopathy. The gene calls are TRBV30 and TRBJ2-5; D gene ambiguous. The sequenced sample consisted of blood. Here the CDR3 reads CAWDNTDLKETQYF. The CDR3 nucleotides are TGTGCCTGGGATAACACCGATTTGAAAGAGACCCAGTACTTC.